This record concerns one T cell receptor (beta chain) sequence. The same CDR3 can be traced to other DNA sequences in this sample. Participants' own reports of clinical history determined their cohort assignment. Per the original data handling: Estimation of nucleated cell counts was performed using reference gene primer amplification. The protocol was immunoSEQ multiplex PCR, while the TCRdb copy is restricted to in-frame clones and leaves out a portion. D and trimming come from the DNA, and the V and J calls and clone size come from that table. The sample carries 250,000 to 400,000 clones, about nine tenths recorded once. This record belongs to a study of blood T cell repertoires in COVID-19. This CDR3 has 14 amino acids. Germline V gene data show CDR1 as SGDLS and CDR2 as YYNGEE. V dropped 2 bases and J dropped 10; count of bases not matched to a gene: 5.

The sample consisted of PBMCs or T cells enriched from blood (not recorded which). The clonotype comes from a man between 60 and 70 years old who had recovered from COVID-19. The chain recombines TRBV9 with TRBJ1-5; 11 nucleotides line up with TRBD1. The CDR3 sequence: CASSVGTGGQPQHF. DNA of the CDR3: TGTGCCAGCAGCGTGGGGACAGGGGGACAACCCCAGCATTTT.